A selection of T cell receptor beta chains follows, all from one sample in a study of STAT5B mutations in CD4+ large granular lymphocyte leukemia. Repertoires were generated with immunoSEQ multiplex PCR, while TCRdb's copy carries only in-frame clones and drops some. Counted here are about 28,000 clones, roughly three quarters occurring once; the ten biggest clones make up 6.2%. Input material: CD4+ T cells from blood buffy coats. The receptor source for this set is a human donor in good health. Both conserved end residues are part of each CDR3. D genes are given only for firm matches. Only some rows state a clone size, as once, few, many or a class for expanded clones.

>TRBV7-2|TRBJ1-1|NA|TRBD1|15
CASTGTGEWNTEAFF
TGTGCCAGCACCGGGACAGGGGAATGGAACACTGAAGCTTTCTTT
>TRBV27|TRBJ1-5|few|NA|13
CASTSGGDQPQHF
TGTGCCAGCACAAGCGGAGGGGACCAGCCCCAGCATTTT
>TRBV9|TRBJ2-7|NA|NA|16
CASSVAAAGSTYEQYF
TGTGCCAGCAGCGTAGCCGCGGCAGGGAGTACCTACGAGCAGTACTTC
>TRBV7-2|TRBJ1-1|NA|NA|14
CASSLPRQEAEAFF
TGTGCCAGCAGCTTACCGCGACAGGAAGCTGAAGCTTTCTTT
>TRBV6-5|TRBJ2-2|NA|TRBD2|15
CASSYSAGGTGELFF
TGTGCCAGCAGTTACTCTGCGGGGGGTACCGGGGAGCTGTTTTTT
>TRBV11-3|TRBJ2-3|NA|NA|14
CASSYDRSTDTQYF
TGTGCCAGCAGCTATGACAGGAGCACAGATACGCAGTATTTT
>TRBV5-5|TRBJ1-5|NA|TRBD1|14
CASSRTGQMEPQHF
TGTGCCAGCAGTCGGACAGGCCAGATGGAGCCCCAGCATTTT
>TRBV4-1|TRBJ2-3|NA|NA|16
CASSQESSSSTDTQYF
TGCGCCAGCAGCCAAGAAAGCAGCTCTAGCACAGATACGCAGTATTTT
>TRBV5-1|TRBJ2-3|few|NA|15
CASSLAEVFVDTQYF
TGCGCCAGCAGCTTGGCCGAGGTTTTCGTAGATACGCAGTATTTT
>TRBV29-1|TRBJ2-5|NA|NA|12
CSVVRVGETQYF
TGCAGCGTTGTCAGGGTGGGGGAGACCCAGTACTTC
>TRBV9|TRBJ2-1|NA|TRBD2|19
CASSVAGLAGGPGSNEQFF
TGTGCCAGCAGCGTAGCTGGGCTAGCGGGGGGGCCGGGTTCGAATGAGCAGTTCTTC